This T cell receptor beta chain was sequenced during a study of cytomegalovirus exposure and HLA in healthy donors. Study-level information: Findings of an earlier analysis included 117 million unique TCR beta sequences from around 180 million T cells. Among over 350 genotyped donors, around 77% fell in the Caucasian-associated ancestry cluster. The study, taken as a whole, reports: An Asian-associated ancestry cluster reportedly showed fewer N-insertions than the approximately 670-donor mean in a later analysis. In a later analysis, several top co-occurrence clusters appeared linked to parvovirus B19, influenza, CMV and Epstein-Barr virus.

The PCR contained 60 Vbeta and 13 Jbeta primers. The method was immunoSEQ multiplex PCR; TCRdb's version includes in-frame clones alone and lacks a portion of them. Of tens of thousands of clones in the sample, roughly four fifths were seen once. CDR3 size: 14 residues. Germline assignment: CDR1 MNHNY and CDR2 SVGAGI (reference sequence). The V end lost 2 bases, the J end lost 3 bases, and 11 bases lay between the germline ends. Of note for this clone: What it recognizes is unknown.

The sequencing input was PBMCs. The chain has TRBV6-6 and TRBJ2-7; possible D gene TRBD1, 6 bases. The receptor comes from a man aged 40-55 years in good health and CMV-seronegative. The CDR3 sequence: CASSYPGQLYEQYF. In DNA form, the CDR3 reads TGTGCCAGCAGTTACCCCGGACAGCTCTACGAGCAGTACTTC.